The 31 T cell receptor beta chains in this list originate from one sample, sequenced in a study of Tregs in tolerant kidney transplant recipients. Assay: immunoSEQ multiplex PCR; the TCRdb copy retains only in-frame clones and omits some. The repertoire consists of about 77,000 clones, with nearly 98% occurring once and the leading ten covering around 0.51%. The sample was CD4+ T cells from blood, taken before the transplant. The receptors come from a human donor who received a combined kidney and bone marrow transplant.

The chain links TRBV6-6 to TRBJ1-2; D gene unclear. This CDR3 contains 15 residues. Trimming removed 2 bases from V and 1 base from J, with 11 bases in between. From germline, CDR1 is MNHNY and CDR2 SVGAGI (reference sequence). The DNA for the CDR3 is TGTGCCAGCAGTTACGGAGTTGGCCTTAACTATGGCTACACCTTC. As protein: CASSYGVGLNYGYTF.

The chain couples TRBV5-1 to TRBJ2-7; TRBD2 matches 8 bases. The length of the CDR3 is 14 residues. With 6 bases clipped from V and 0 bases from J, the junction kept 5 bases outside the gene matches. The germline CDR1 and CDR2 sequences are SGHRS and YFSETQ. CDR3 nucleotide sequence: TGCGCCAGCATAGAGCGGGGGAGCTCCTACGAGCAGTACTTC. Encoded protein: CASIERGSSYEQYF.

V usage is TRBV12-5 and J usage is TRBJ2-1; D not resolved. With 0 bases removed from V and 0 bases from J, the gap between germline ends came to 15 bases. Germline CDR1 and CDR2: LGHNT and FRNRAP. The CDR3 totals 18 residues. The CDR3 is CASGLVPSGATSYNEQFF. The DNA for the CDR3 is TGTGCTAGTGGTTTGGTACCCAGTGGAGCGACCTCCTACAATGAGCAGTTCTTC.

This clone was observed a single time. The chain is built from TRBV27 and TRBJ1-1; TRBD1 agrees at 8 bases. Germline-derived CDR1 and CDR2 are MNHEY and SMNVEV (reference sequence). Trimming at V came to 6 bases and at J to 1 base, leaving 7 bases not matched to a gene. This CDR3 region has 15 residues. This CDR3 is CASRTYGTGNTEAFF. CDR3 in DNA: TGTGCCAGCAGAACCTACGGGACAGGGAACACTGAAGCTTTCTTT.

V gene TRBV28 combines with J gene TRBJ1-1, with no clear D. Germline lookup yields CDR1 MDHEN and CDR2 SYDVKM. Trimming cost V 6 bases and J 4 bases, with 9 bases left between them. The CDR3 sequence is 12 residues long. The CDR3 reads CASSPRITEAFF. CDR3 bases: TGTGCCAGCAGCCCGAGAATCACTGAAGCTTTCTTT.

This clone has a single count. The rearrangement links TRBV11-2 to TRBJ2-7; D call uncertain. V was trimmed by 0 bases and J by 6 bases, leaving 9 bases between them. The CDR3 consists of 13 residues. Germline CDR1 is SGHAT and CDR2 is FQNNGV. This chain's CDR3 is CASSLEAAFEQYF. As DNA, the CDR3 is TGTGCCAGCAGCTTAGAGGCGGCCTTCGAGCAGTACTTC.

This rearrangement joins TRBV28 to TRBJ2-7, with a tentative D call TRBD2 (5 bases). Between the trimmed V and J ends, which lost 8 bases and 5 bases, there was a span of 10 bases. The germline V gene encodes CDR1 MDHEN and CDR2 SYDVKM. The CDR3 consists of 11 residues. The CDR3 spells CASFGENEQYF. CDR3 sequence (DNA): TGTGCCAGCTTCGGGGAAAACGAGCAGTACTTC.

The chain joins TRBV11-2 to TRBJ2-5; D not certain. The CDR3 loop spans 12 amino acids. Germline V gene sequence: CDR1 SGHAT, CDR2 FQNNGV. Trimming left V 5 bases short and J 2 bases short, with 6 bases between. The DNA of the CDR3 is TGTGCCAGCAGCCCTACTCAAGAGACCCAGTACTTC. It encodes CASSPTQETQYF.

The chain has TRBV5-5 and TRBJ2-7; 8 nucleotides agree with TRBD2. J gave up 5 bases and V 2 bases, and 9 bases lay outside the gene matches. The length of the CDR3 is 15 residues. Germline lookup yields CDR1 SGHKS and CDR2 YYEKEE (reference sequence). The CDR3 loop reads CASSFRPVGRDEQYF. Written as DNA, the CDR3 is TGTGCCAGCAGCTTCAGGCCCGTCGGGAGGGACGAGCAGTACTTC.

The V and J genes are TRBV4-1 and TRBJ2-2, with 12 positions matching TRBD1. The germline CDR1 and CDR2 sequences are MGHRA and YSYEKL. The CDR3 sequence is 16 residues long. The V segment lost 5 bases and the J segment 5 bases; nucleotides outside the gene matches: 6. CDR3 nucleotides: TGCGCCAGCAGCAGCCGGGACAGGGGGCGAACCGGGGAGCTGTTTTTT. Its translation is CASSSRDRGRTGELFF.

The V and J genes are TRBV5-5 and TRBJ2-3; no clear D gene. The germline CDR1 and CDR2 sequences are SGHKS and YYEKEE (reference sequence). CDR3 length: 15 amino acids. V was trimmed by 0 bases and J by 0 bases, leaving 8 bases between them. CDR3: CASSLDSRSTDTQYF. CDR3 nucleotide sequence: TGTGCCAGCAGCTTGGACAGTCGGAGCACAGATACGCAGTATTTT.

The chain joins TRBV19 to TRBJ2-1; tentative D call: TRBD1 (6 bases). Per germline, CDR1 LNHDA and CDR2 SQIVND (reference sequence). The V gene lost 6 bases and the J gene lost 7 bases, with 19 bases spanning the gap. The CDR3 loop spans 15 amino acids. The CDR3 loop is CASRGRGSAWNEQFF. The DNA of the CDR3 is TGTGCCAGTAGGGGCAGGGGATCGGCATGGAATGAGCAGTTCTTC.

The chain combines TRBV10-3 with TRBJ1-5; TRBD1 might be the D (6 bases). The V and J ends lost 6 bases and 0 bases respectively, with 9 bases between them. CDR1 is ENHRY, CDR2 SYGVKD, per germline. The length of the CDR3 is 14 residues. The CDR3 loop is CAISQGNSNQPQHF. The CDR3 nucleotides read TGTGCCATCAGCCAGGGGAATAGCAATCAGCCCCAGCATTTT.

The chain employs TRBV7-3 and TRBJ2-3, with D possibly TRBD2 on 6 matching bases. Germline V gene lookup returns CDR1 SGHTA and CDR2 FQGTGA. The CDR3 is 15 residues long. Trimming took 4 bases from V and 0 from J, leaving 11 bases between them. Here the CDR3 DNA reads TGTGCCAGCAGCTCCGGGACTTCTAGCACAGATACGCAGTATTTT. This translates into CASSSGTSSTDTQYF.

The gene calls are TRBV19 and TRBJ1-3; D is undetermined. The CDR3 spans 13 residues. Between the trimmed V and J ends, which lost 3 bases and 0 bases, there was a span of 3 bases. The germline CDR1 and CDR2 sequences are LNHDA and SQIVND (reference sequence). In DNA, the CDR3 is TGTGCCAGTAGTATTAACTCTGGAAACACCATATATTTT. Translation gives CASSINSGNTIYF.

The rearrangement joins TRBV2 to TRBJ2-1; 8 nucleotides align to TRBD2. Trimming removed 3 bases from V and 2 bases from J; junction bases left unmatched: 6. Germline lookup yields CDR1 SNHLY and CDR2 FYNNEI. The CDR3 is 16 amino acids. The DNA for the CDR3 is TGTGCCAGCAGTGACACATCCGGGGGGGCCTACAATGAGCAGTTCTTC. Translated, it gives CASSDTSGGAYNEQFF.

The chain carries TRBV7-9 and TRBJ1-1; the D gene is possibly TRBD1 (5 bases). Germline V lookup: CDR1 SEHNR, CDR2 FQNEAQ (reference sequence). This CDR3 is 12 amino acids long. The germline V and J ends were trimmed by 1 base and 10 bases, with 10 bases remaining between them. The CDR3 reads CASSLGQGGAFF. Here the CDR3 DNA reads TGTGCCAGCAGCTTAGGCCAGGGTGGAGCTTTCTTT. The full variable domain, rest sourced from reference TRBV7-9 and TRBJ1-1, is DTGVSQNPRHKITKRGQNVTFRCDPISEHNRLYWYRQTLGQGPEFLTYFQNEAQLEKSRLLSDRFSAERPKGSFSTLEIQRTEQGDSAMYLCASSLGQGGAFFGQGTRLTVV.

The CDR3 sequence is CASSLVTEGGEQYF. CDR3 coding DNA: TGCGCCAGCAGCTTGGTGACGGAGGGAGGCGAGCAGTACTTC. This rearrangement joins TRBV5-1 to TRBJ2-7; D might be TRBD2 (6 bases). CDR3 length: 14 residues. CDR1 SGHRS and CDR2 YFSETQ come from the germline V gene. Trimming left V 0 bases short and J 6 bases short, with 13 bases between.

The CDR3 loop reads CASSPGQGAYNEQFF. CDR3 nucleotide sequence: TGCGCCAGCAGCCCCGGACAGGGGGCATACAATGAGCAGTTCTTC. V and J are TRBV5-1 and TRBJ2-1; 11 bases fit TRBD1. Germline lookup yields CDR1 SGHRS and CDR2 YFSETQ. V trimming: 4 bases; J trimming: 4 bases; junction bases outside the gene matches: 4. CDR3 size: 15 residues.

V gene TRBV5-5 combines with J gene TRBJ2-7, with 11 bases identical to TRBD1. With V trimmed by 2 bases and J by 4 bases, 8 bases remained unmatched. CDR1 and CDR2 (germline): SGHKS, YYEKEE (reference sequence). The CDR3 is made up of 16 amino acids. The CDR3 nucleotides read TGTGCCAGCAGCTTAACCCGGACAGGGGGCAAATACGAGCAGTACTTC. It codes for CASSLTRTGGKYEQYF.

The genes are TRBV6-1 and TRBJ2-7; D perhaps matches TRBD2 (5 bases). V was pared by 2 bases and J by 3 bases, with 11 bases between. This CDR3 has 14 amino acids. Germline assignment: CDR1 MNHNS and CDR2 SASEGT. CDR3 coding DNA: TGTGCCAGCAGTGAACCGGGGATTAGCTACGAGCAGTACTTC. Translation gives CASSEPGISYEQYF.

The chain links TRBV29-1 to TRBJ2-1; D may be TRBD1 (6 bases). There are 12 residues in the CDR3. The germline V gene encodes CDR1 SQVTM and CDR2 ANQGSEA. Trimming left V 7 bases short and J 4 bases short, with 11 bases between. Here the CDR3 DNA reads TGCAGCGGTCATGGACAGTACAATGAGCAGTTCTTC. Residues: CSGHGQYNEQFF.

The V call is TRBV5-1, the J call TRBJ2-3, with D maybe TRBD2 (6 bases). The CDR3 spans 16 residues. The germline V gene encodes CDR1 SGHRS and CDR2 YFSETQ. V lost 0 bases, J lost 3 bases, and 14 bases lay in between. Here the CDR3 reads CASSLAKTSGTDTQYF. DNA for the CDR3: TGCGCCAGCAGCTTGGCAAAGACTAGTGGAACAGATACGCAGTATTTT.

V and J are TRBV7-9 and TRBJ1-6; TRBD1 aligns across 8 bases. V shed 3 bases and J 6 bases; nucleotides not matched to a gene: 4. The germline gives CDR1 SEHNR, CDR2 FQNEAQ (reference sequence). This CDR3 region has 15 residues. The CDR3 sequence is CASSLTGASNSPLHF. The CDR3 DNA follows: TGTGCCAGCAGCTTGACAGGGGCCTCTAATTCACCCCTCCACTTT.

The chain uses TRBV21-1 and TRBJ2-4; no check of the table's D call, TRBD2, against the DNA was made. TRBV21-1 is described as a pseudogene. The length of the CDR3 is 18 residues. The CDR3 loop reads CASSKRPAGGRGGNIQYF. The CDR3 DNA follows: TGTGCCAGCAGCAAAAGACCAGCGGGAGGGCGCGGGGGAAACATTCAGTACTTC.

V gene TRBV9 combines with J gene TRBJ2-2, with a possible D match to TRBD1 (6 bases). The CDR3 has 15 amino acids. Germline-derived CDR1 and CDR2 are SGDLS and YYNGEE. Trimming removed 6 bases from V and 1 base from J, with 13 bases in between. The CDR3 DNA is TGTGCCAGCAAATCCGGGACACTGAACACCGGGGAGCTGTTTTTT. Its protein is CASKSGTLNTGELFF. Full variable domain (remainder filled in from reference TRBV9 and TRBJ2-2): DSGVTQTPKHLITATGQRVTLRCSPRSGDLSVYWYQQSLDQGLQFLIQYYNGEERAKGNILERFSAQQFPDLHSELNLSSLELGDSALYFCASKSGTLNTGELFFGEGSRLTVL.

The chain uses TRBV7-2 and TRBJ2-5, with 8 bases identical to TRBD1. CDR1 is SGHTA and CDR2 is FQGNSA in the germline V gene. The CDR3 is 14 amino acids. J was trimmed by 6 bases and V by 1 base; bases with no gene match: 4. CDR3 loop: CASSLVGQGKTQYF. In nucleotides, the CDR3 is TGTGCCAGCAGCTTAGTAGGACAGGGAAAGACCCAGTACTTC.

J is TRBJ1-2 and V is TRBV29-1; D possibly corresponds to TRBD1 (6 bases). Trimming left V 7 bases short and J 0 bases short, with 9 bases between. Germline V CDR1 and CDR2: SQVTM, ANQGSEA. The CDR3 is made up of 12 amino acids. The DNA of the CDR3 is TGCAGCGGAGGGGGATCTAACTATGGCTACACCTTC. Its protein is CSGGGSNYGYTF.

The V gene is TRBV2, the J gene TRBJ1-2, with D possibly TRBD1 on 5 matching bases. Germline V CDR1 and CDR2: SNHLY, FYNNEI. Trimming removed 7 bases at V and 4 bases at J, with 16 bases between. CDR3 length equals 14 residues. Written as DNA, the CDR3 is TGTGCCAGCACCCCCGGCAGGGACTTCTATGGCTACACCTTC. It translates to CASTPGRDFYGYTF.

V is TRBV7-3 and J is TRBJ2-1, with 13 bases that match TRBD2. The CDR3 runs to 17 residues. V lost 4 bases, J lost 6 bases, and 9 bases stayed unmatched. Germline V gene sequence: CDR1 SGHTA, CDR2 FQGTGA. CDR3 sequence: CASSSWTSGSGVNEQFF. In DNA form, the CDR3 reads TGTGCCAGCAGCTCTTGGACTAGCGGGAGTGGTGTCAATGAGCAGTTCTTC.

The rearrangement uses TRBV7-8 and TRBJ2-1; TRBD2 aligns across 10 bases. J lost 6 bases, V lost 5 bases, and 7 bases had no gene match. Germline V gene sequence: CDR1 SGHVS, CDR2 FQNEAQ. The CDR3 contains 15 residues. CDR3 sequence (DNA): TGTGCCAGCAGCCCTAGCGGGAGTTATCTCAATGAGCAGTTCTTC. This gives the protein CASSPSGSYLNEQFF. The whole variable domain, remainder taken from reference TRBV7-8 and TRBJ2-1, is GAGVSQSPRYKVAKRGQDVALRCDPISGHVSLFWYQQALGQGPEFLTYFQNEAQLDKSGLPSDRFFAERPEGSVSTLKIQRTQQEDSAVYLCASSPSGSYLNEQFFGPGTRLTVL.